These 3 T cell receptor beta chains originate from one sample sequenced in a study of cytomegalovirus exposure and HLA in healthy donors. In the PCR, 60 Vbeta and 13 Jbeta primers were used. The protocol was immunoSEQ multiplex PCR, while the TCRdb copy is restricted to in-frame clones and leaves out a portion. The table lists more than 150,000 clones, 76% of them singletons. The sequenced sample consisted of PBMCs. These receptors all come from a man younger than 35 in good health and CMV-seronegative.

The rearrangement joins TRBV19 to TRBJ1-2; TRBD1 agrees at 7 bases. The J segment lost 4 bases and the V segment lost 6 bases, leaving 8 bases of the junction unmatched. The CDR3 extends over 14 amino acids. Germline V gene lookup returns CDR1 LNHDA and CDR2 SQIVND (reference sequence). CDR3 loop: CASRASGGTYGYTF. The CDR3 coding sequence is TGTGCCAGTAGAGCATCAGGGGGTACCTATGGCTACACCTTC.

The chain has TRBV5-1 and TRBJ2-7, with D possibly TRBD2 on 6 matching bases. The ends were cut back, 1 base at V and 4 bases at J, with 12 bases in the middle. This CDR3 has 14 residues. Germline CDR1 SGHRS, CDR2 YFSETQ. CDR3 sequence (DNA): TGCGCCAGCAGCTTGTCCGGGACTCAATACGAGCAGTACTTC. As protein: CASSLSGTQYEQYF.

The chain joins TRBV7-8 to TRBJ1-5; D is perhaps TRBD1 (6 bases). Germline V gene sequence: CDR1 SGHVS, CDR2 FQNEAQ. This CDR3 spans 14 amino acids. With 3 bases removed from V and 6 bases from J, the gap between germline ends came to 12 bases. CDR3 amino acids: CASSFGGQGQPQHF. Here the CDR3 DNA reads TGTGCCAGCAGCTTCGGGGGGCAGGGTCAGCCCCAGCATTTT.